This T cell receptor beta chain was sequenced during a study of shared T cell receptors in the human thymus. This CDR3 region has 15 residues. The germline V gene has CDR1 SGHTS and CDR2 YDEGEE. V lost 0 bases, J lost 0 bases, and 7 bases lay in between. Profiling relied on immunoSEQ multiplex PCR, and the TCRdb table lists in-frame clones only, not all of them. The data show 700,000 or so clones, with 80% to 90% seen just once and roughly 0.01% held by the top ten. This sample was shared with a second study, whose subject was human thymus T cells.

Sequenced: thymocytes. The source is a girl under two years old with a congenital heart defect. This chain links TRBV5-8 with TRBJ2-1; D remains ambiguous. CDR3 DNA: TGTGCCAGCAGCTTGGGCATCTACTCCTACAATGAGCAGTTCTTC. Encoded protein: CASSLGIYSYNEQFF.